These 25 T cell receptor beta chains were sequenced from one sample in a study of T cells in narcolepsy. TCRdb's table, derived via immunoSEQ multiplex PCR, lists solely in-frame clones and lacks some. The table has some 15,000 clones, roughly 87% seen once. Sequenced sample: memory (CD45RA-) CD4+ T cells from blood. Receptors originate from a human donor in good health.

CDR3 coding DNA: TGTGCCAGCAGGCCCCGCACAGATACGCAGTATTTT. Amino acid sequence: CASRPRTDTQYF. The V gene is TRBV7-2, the J gene TRBJ2-3, with D unclear. Looked up from germline, CDR1 is SGHTA and CDR2 is FQGNSA. The CDR3 contains 12 residues. Trimming stripped 6 bases from V and 1 base from J, with 5 bases between.

The CDR3 DNA sequence: TGTGCCAGTAGTAGGGGGAGCCGTGTGGATGAGCAGTTCTTC. Translated: CASSRGSRVDEQFF. This chain connects TRBV19 to TRBJ2-1; D could derive from TRBD1 or TRBD2 (5 bases each). CDR3 size: 14 residues. Trimming removed 4 bases at V and 8 bases at J, with 15 bases between. Per the germline V gene, CDR1 is LNHDA and CDR2 is SQIVND (reference sequence). The full variable domain, with the rest looked up from reference TRBV19 and TRBJ2-1, is DGGITQSPKYLFRKEGQNVTLSCEQNLNHDAMYWYRQDPGQGLRLIYYSQIVNDFQKGDIAEGYSVSREKKESFPLTVTSAQKNPTAFYLCASSRGSRVDEQFFGPGTRLTVL.

Only a few counts were recorded for this clone. J is TRBJ2-7 and V is TRBV27, with TRBD1 matching over 7 bases. The CDR3 has 16 residues. The V and J ends lost 5 bases and 6 bases, in that order; junction bases with no gene match: 16. Germline V gene lookup returns CDR1 MNHEY and CDR2 SMNVEV (reference sequence). The CDR3 sequence is CASSRQGSGSIGEQYF. In DNA, the CDR3 is TGTGCCAGCAGTCGACAGGGAAGCGGTTCTATCGGCGAGCAGTACTTC.

The V gene is TRBV6-5, the J gene TRBJ1-5, with 8 nucleotides matching TRBD1. This CDR3 is 13 amino acids long. Germline lookup yields CDR1 MNHEY and CDR2 SVGAGI. With 6 bases clipped from V and 7 bases from J, the junction kept 5 bases outside the gene matches. The CDR3 sequence is CASRQGAEQPQHF. The CDR3 DNA reads as TGTGCCAGCAGGCAGGGGGCTGAGCAGCCCCAGCATTTT.

A few counts support this clone. This chain uses TRBV19 with TRBJ1-4; 8 bases are shared with TRBD1. Germline values: CDR1 LNHDA, CDR2 SQIVND (reference sequence). V trimming: 4 bases; J trimming: 3 bases; junction bases outside the gene matches: 7. This CDR3 comprises 16 residues. The CDR3 reads CASSSSGTGSNEKLFF. The CDR3 DNA follows: TGTGCCAGTAGTAGCTCCGGGACAGGATCTAATGAAAAACTGTTTTTT.

The rearrangement links TRBV30 to TRBJ2-3, with 9 positions matching TRBD2. The CDR3 has 20 amino acids. V lost 0 bases, J lost 3 bases, and 19 bases stayed unmatched. In germline, CDR1 is GTSNPN, CDR2 SVGIG (reference sequence). Written as DNA, the CDR3 is TGTGCCTGGAGTGTACTGGTCCTAGCGGGGAGGTGGACCGGTACAGATACGCAGTATTTT. Amino acid sequence: CAWSVLVLAGRWTGTDTQYF.

The rearrangement links TRBV18 to TRBJ2-6; D gene unclear. V gave up 1 base and J gave up 3 bases, with 7 bases separating them. There are 15 residues in the CDR3. Germline V gene data show CDR1 as KGHSH and CDR2 as LQKENI. CDR3 DNA: TGTGCCAGCTCACCACTGGCGGTTGGGGCCAACGTCCTGACTTTC. Amino acid sequence: CASSPLAVGANVLTF. Filled out from reference TRBV18 and TRBJ2-6, the complete variable domain reads NAGVMQNPRHLVRRRGQEARLRCSPMKGHSHVYWYRQLPEEGLKFMVYLQKENIIDESGMPKERFSAEFPKEGPSILRIQQVVRGDSAAYFCASSPLAVGANVLTFGAGSRLTVL.

The chain is built from TRBV30 and TRBJ2-7; 7 nucleotides line up with TRBD2. CDR1 GTSNPN and CDR2 SVGIG come from the germline V gene (reference sequence). This CDR3 spans 15 amino acids. V trimming: 0 bases; J trimming: 4 bases; junction bases outside the gene matches: 9. CDR3 bases: TGTGCCTGGAGTGTAGGTGGGAGGGGAAAGTACGAGCAGTACTTC. This translates into CAWSVGGRGKYEQYF. Looking up the rest from reference TRBV30 and TRBJ2-7 gives the full variable domain: SQTIHQWPATLVQPVGSPLSLECTVEGTSNPNLYWYRQAAGRGLQLLFYSVGIGQISSEVPQNLSASRPQDRQFILSSKKLLLSDSGFYLCAWSVGGRGKYEQYFGPGTRLTVT.

The chain combines TRBV5-1 with TRBJ1-1; D is uncertain. CDR1 is SGHRS, CDR2 YFSETQ, per germline. The V end was cut by 4 bases, the J end by 0 bases, with 10 bases between. This CDR3 contains 14 residues. CDR3 DNA: TGCGCCAGCAGCCTAGACGCGATGAACACTGAAGCTTTCTTT. Translated: CASSLDAMNTEAFF.

This chain joins TRBV5-1 and TRBJ2-5; tentatively, D is TRBD1 (5 bases). The CDR3 sequence is 14 residues long. Looked up from germline, CDR1 is SGHRS and CDR2 is YFSETQ. Deletions cut 1 base from V and 5 bases from J, with 12 bases between. The CDR3 loop is CASSLQGVKETQYF. CDR3 DNA sequence: TGCGCCAGCAGCTTGCAAGGGGTGAAGGAGACCCAGTACTTC.

The gene calls are TRBV27 and TRBJ1-2, with D hard to call. The CDR3 consists of 14 residues. Germline CDR1 is MNHEY and CDR2 is SMNVEV (reference sequence). The V end was cut by 6 bases, the J end by 4 bases, with 15 bases between. CDR3 region: CASREAGGSYGYTF. In DNA, the CDR3 is TGTGCCAGCAGAGAGGCGGGAGGGAGCTATGGCTACACCTTC.

The rearrangement uses TRBV9 and TRBJ1-2; weak D call: TRBD1 (5 bases). The CDR3 covers 15 residues. V lost 0 bases, J lost 3 bases, and 12 bases lay in between. The germline CDR1 and CDR2 sequences are SGDLS and YYNGEE. The CDR3 sequence: CASSVDGGVDYGYTF. Written as DNA, the CDR3 is TGTGCCAGCAGCGTAGATGGAGGGGTAGACTATGGCTACACCTTC.

The chain links TRBV7-2 to TRBJ2-5, with D perhaps matching TRBD2 (5 bases). V shed 4 bases and J shed 5 bases, with 17 bases lying between them. Germline V CDR1 and CDR2: SGHTA, FQGNSA. The CDR3 is 15 amino acids. DNA for the CDR3: TGTGCCAGCAGCTCCCGTTTAGCGTCCCAGGAGACCCAGTACTTC. Its protein product is CASSSRLASQETQYF. Based on the CDR3 plus reference TRBV7-2 and TRBJ2-5, the full variable domain is GAGVSQSPSNKVTEKGKDVELRCDPISGHTALYWYRQSLGQGLEFLIYFQGNSAPDKSGLPSDRFSAERTGGSVSTLTIQRTQQEDSAVYLCASSSRLASQETQYFGPGTRLLVL.

This rearrangement joins TRBV5-1 to TRBJ1-1, with TRBD1 as a possible D gene (6 bases). The CDR3 consists of 15 residues. Germline CDR1 is SGHRS and CDR2 is YFSETQ. V was pared by 5 bases and J by 5 bases, with 19 bases between. The CDR3, as DNA: TGCGCCAGCAGTCGGGGCCAGGGGAGGATGACTGAAGCTTTCTTT. Encoded protein: CASSRGQGRMTEAFF.

Remarks on this clone: One end of the junction is discordant with germline, which a read error may explain. Other DNA sequences from this sample encode an identical CDR3 as well. The V call is TRBV2, the J call TRBJ2-3, with 9 bases that match TRBD1. CDR1 is SNHLY, CDR2 FYNNEI, per germline. There are 15 residues in the CDR3. The CDR3 sequence is CASSKTGGGTDTQYF. The CDR3 DNA sequence: TGTGCCAGCAGTAAGACAGGGGGTGGCACAGATACTCAGTATTTT.

The gene calls are TRBV6-6 and TRBJ1-6; TRBD1 is a possible D gene (6 bases). Germline CDR1 MNHNY, CDR2 SVGAGI (reference sequence). V was cut by 0 bases and J by 11 bases, with 11 bases left in between. The length of the CDR3 is 14 residues. The CDR3 DNA reads TGTGCCAGCAGTTACTCCGGGGGGGCTGCACCCCTCCACTTT. Translation: CASSYSGGAAPLHF.

CDR3 sequence (DNA): TGTGCCAGCAGCTTAGGAACCCTAGCGGGGAGCCGGGAGACCCAGTACTTC. Protein product: CASSLGTLAGSRETQYF. The rearrangement joins TRBV7-2 to TRBJ2-5; TRBD2 matches 9 bases. Germline CDR1 reads SGHTA; CDR2 reads FQGNSA. This CDR3 spans 17 amino acids. J gave up 5 bases and V 1 base, and 11 bases lay outside the gene matches.

V and J are TRBV7-9 and TRBJ2-1; D remains ambiguous. V lost 0 bases to trimming and J lost 9 bases, with 12 bases between them. The CDR3 totals 14 residues. The germline CDR1 and CDR2 sequences are SEHNR and FQNEAQ (reference sequence). Written as DNA, the CDR3 is TGTGCCAGCAGCTTAGCGCTATGGGGTGGTGAGCAGTTCTTC. Translating gives CASSLALWGGEQFF.

The J gene is TRBJ2-7, the V gene TRBV27, with D perhaps being TRBD1 or TRBD2 (5 bases each). The V and J ends lost 2 bases and 6 bases respectively, with 11 bases between them. CDR3 size: 13 residues. Germline lookup yields CDR1 MNHEY and CDR2 SMNVEV (reference sequence). CDR3 amino acids: CASSLIRAGEQYF. In nucleotides, the CDR3 is TGTGCCAGCAGTTTAATCAGGGCGGGCGAGCAGTACTTC.

The chain recombines TRBV7-6 with TRBJ2-5; 7 bases are shared with TRBD2. Trimming took 3 bases from V and 5 from J; bases not matched to a gene: 15. Germline V gene data show CDR1 as SGHVS and CDR2 as FNYEAQ. This CDR3 region has 17 residues. The CDR3 loop is CASSLTRGLGAEETQYF. The CDR3 DNA follows: TGTGCCAGCAGCTTGACCCGCGGACTAGGGGCCGAGGAGACCCAGTACTTC. The entire variable domain, with the rest obtained from reference TRBV7-6 and TRBJ2-5, is as follows: GAGVSQSPRYKVTKRGQDVALRCDPISGHVSLYWYRQALGQGPEFLTYFNYEAQQDKSGLPNDRFSAERPEGSISTLTIQRTEQRDSAMYRCASSLTRGLGAEETQYFGPGTRLLVL.

Only a few counts were recorded for this clone. The V gene is TRBV6-1, the J gene TRBJ2-7; D perhaps matches TRBD1 (6 bases). Germline V gene sequence: CDR1 MNHNS, CDR2 SASEGT. The CDR3 has 13 residues. Trimming took 6 bases from V and 4 from J, leaving 13 bases between them. The CDR3 region is CASSRTEQYEQYF. DNA for the CDR3: TGTGCCAGCAGCCGGACAGAGCAGTACGAGCAGTACTTC.

This chain connects TRBV11-3 to TRBJ2-7; D call uncertain. The germline gives CDR1 SGHNT, CDR2 YENEEA. V was trimmed by 9 bases and J by 7 bases, leaving 10 bases between them. The CDR3 length is 10 residues. The chain's CDR3 is CARKAKEQYF. The CDR3 bases are TGTGCCAGAAAAGCCAAAGAGCAGTACTTC. Drawing the rest from reference TRBV11-3 and TRBJ2-7, the complete variable domain is EAGVVQSPRYKIIEKKQPVAFWCNPISGHNTLYWYLQNLGQGPELLIRYENEEAVDDSQLPKDRFSAERLKGVDSTLKIQPAELGDSAVYLCARKAKEQYFGPGTRLTVT.

The chain links TRBV10-3 to TRBJ2-7; 10 bases map to TRBD2. This CDR3 spans 15 amino acids. Looked up from germline, CDR1 is ENHRY and CDR2 is SYGVKD. The junction had 8 bases not matched to a gene; V was cut back by 7 bases and J by 2 bases. The CDR3 coding sequence is TGTGCCATCAAGGGCGGAGCGGGGGGGCCCTACGAGCAGTACTTC. Translation gives CAIKGGAGGPYEQYF.

This chain connects TRBV6-1 to TRBJ1-5, with D perhaps matching TRBD1 (5 bases). CDR3 length: 13 residues. Trimming took 6 bases from V and 7 from J, leaving 13 bases between them. Germline CDR1 reads MNHNS; CDR2 reads SASEGT. The CDR3 protein is CASRGGLWQPQHF. CDR3 in DNA: TGTGCCAGCAGGGGGGGACTGTGGCAGCCCCAGCATTTT.

This clone was seen once. V is TRBV7-6 and J is TRBJ2-5, with a possible D match to TRBD2 (5 bases). This CDR3 contains 14 residues. Germline values: CDR1 SGHVS, CDR2 FNYEAQ. The V end lost 1 base, the J end lost 7 bases, and 13 bases lay between the germline ends. CDR3 loop: CASSLGYEGRTQYF. In DNA form, the CDR3 reads TGTGCCAGCAGCTTAGGTTACGAGGGAAGGACCCAGTACTTC. The full variable domain, completed using reference TRBV7-6 and TRBJ2-5, is GAGVSQSPRYKVTKRGQDVALRCDPISGHVSLYWYRQALGQGPEFLTYFNYEAQQDKSGLPNDRFSAERPEGSISTLTIQRTEQRDSAMYRCASSLGYEGRTQYFGPGTRLLVL.